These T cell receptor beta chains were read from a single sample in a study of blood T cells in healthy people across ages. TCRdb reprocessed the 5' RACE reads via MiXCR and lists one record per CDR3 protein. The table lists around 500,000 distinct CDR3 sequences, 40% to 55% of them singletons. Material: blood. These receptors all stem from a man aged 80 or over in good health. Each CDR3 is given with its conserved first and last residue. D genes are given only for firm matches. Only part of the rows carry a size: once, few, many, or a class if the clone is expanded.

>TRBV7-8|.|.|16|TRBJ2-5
CASSLVQGSLGETQYF
TGTGCCAGCAGCTTAGTTCAGGGAAGTTTAGGAGAGACCCAGTACTTC
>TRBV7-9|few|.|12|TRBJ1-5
CASSLDQQPQHF
TGTGCCAGCAGCTTAGACCAGCAGCCCCAGCATTTT
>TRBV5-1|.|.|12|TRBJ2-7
CASSFDTYEQYF
TGCGCCAGCAGCTTTGACACCTACGAGCAGTACTTC
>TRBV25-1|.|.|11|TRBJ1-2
CASTGFGGYTF
TGTGCCAGCACGGGGTTTGGAGGCTACACCTTC
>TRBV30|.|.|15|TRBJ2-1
CAWGKGGRSYNEQFF
TGTGCCTGGGGAAAGGGGGGCCGCTCCTACAATGAGCAGTTCTTC
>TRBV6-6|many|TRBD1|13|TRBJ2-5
CASSQQGQETQYF
TGTGCCAGCAGCCAACAGGGGCAAGAGACCCAGTACTTC
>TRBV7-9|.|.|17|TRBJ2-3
CASSPVEGGPSTDTQYF
TGTGCCAGCAGCCCAGTGGAGGGGGGCCCTAGCACAGATACGCAGTATTTT
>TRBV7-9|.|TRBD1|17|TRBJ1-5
CASSPGTGIYSNQPQHF
TGTGCCAGCAGCCCCGGGACAGGGATATATAGCAATCAGCCCCAGCATTTT
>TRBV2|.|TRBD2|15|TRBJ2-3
CASSFAGGSTDTQYF
TGTGCCAGCAGTTTCGCGGGGGGGAGCACAGATACGCAGTATTTT
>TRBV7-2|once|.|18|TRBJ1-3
CASSLQPLSGSAGNTIYF
TGTGCCAGCAGCTTACAGCCCCTCTCGGGGTCGGCTGGAAACACCATATATTTT
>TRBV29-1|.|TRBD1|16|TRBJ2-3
CSAQRGGQGAGDTQYF
TGCAGCGCCCAAAGGGGGGGACAGGGGGCTGGAGATACGCAGTATTTT